The present T cell receptor (beta chain) was sequenced within a study of type 1 regulatory T cells. The overall study: T-allo10 is a Tr1-enriched, alloantigen-specific CD4 T cell product made in vitro.

Turning to this clonotype: The target antigen is unknown.

TCRdb re-derived calls from the reads in MiXCR, one entry per CDR3 protein. The table lists about 74,000 distinct CDR3 sequences, approximately 64% of them singletons. Germline CDR1 SGHRS, CDR2 YFSETQ. The CDR3 loop spans 15 amino acids. Between the trimmed V and J ends, which lost 1 base and 0 bases, there was a span of 8 bases. Graft donor-derived T-allo10 cells were described as host-alloantigen-specific, anergic, and alloantigen-specifically suppressive. The gene calls are TRBV5-1 and TRBJ2-1; a possible D gene is TRBD1 (5 bases). The source of this sequence is a human donor in good health. Sequenced: cultured T cells, either the whole culture or a sorted T cell fraction (not recorded which). Subset specified: Tr1-enriched cell product generated in vitro against host alloantigens. In DNA form, the CDR3 reads TGCGCCAGCAGCTTGATCAGGGACTCCTACAATGAGCAGTTCTTC. It codes for CASSLIRDSYNEQFF.